One sample yielded the 31 T cell receptor beta chains listed below, sequenced in a study of T cells after yellow fever vaccination. In TCRdb, the 5' RACE reads were re-called with MiXCR into one record per CDR3 protein. This sample yields 400,000 or so distinct CDR3 sequences, of which roughly a sixth are seen a single time; over 15% belongs to the top ten. The specimen was PBMCs, collected before the yellow fever booster vaccination. These receptors all come from a man aged 18 to 29 who received the YFV17D yellow fever vaccine.

This clonotype was counted once. The rearrangement uses TRBV7-3 and TRBJ2-3; TRBD2 matches at 13 bases. Germline CDR1 reads SGHTA; CDR2 reads FQGTGA. The CDR3 sequence is 18 residues long. After removal of 5 bases from V and 0 bases from J, the junction contained 8 bases not matched to a gene. CDR3 amino acids: CASSLPLGLAGSTDTQYF. The CDR3 DNA reads TGTGCCAGCAGCCTCCCTCTGGGACTAGCGGGGAGCACAGATACGCAGTATTTT.

This sequence joins TRBV29-1 and TRBJ2-5; possibly TRBD1 or TRBD2 for D (5 bases each). Trimming pared 8 bases from V and 7 bases from J, leaving 20 bases between. The CDR3 loop spans 13 amino acids. Germline V gene lookup returns CDR1 SQVTM and CDR2 ANQGSEA. The CDR3 protein is CSPGGGARGTQYF. CDR3 nucleotide sequence: TGCAGCCCGGGTGGGGGAGCTAGGGGGACCCAGTACTTC. The variable domain in full, with the rest retrieved from reference TRBV29-1 and TRBJ2-5, is SAVISQKPSRDICQRGTSLTIQCQVDSQVTMMFWYRQQPGQSLTLIATANQGSEATYESGFVIDKFPISRPNLTFSTLTVSNMSPEDSSIYLCSPGGGARGTQYFGPGTRLLVL.

This rearrangement joins TRBV6-5 to TRBJ2-5; 9 bases map to TRBD1. J lost 5 bases, V lost 0 bases, and 4 bases had no gene match. The CDR3 sequence is 15 residues long. Germline V CDR1 and CDR2: MNHEY, SVGAGI. CDR3 residues: CASSYSTGGSETQYF. The CDR3 DNA sequence: TGTGCCAGCAGTTACTCGACAGGGGGAAGTGAGACCCAGTACTTC.

The table lists this clonotype with a few counts. V usage is TRBV7-9 and J usage is TRBJ1-3; D perhaps matches TRBD1 (5 bases). Germline CDR1 is SEHNR and CDR2 is FQNEAQ (reference sequence). Trimming pared 1 base from V and 0 bases from J, leaving 16 bases between. CDR3 length equals 18 residues. CDR3 amino acids: CASSLVGARANSGNTIYF. The CDR3 DNA follows: TGTGCCAGCAGCTTAGTTGGGGCCCGAGCAAACTCTGGAAACACCATATATTTT.

The chain couples TRBV20-1 to TRBJ2-1; TRBD2 matches at 12 bases. V shed 5 bases and J 7 bases; nucleotides not matched to a gene: 9. The CDR3 runs 15 residues. The germline V gene has CDR1 DFQATT and CDR2 SNEGSKA (reference sequence). The CDR3 sequence is CSAPQPGLAGNEQFF. The CDR3 DNA reads TGCAGTGCTCCTCAACCCGGACTAGCGGGGAATGAGCAGTTCTTC.

This clonotype has more than one count but fewer than ten. The rearrangement joins TRBV12-3 or TRBV12-4 to TRBJ2-2; no definite D call. V lost 1 base to trimming and J lost 4 bases, with 7 bases between them. The CDR3 sequence is 14 residues long. The CDR3 sequence is CASSLDISTGELFF. The DNA for the CDR3 is TGTGCCAGCAGTTTAGACATCAGCACCGGGGAGCTGTTTTTT.

V and J are TRBV7-2 and TRBJ2-3; 8 positions agree with TRBD2. The germline V gene has CDR1 SGHTA and CDR2 FQGNSA. This CDR3 contains 16 residues. V trimming: 5 bases; J trimming: 4 bases; junction bases outside the gene matches: 11. In DNA, the CDR3 is TGTGCCAGCAGCCTAGAGGAAGCGGGGGTACCAGATACGCAGTATTTT. This sequence encodes CASSLEEAGVPDTQYF.

This clonotype showed up just a few times. The chain joins TRBV7-2 to TRBJ1-4; TRBD1 might be the D (5 bases). Looked up from germline, CDR1 is SGHTA and CDR2 is FQGNSA. The CDR3 covers 14 residues. V was trimmed by 4 bases and J by 8 bases, leaving 14 bases between them. This CDR3 is CASSSGQGWEKLFF. In nucleotides, the CDR3 is TGTGCCAGCAGCTCCGGGCAGGGCTGGGAAAAACTGTTTTTT.

This sequence joins TRBV6-5 and TRBJ2-3; TRBD2 matches 7 bases. Germline V gene data show CDR1 as MNHEY and CDR2 as SVGAGI. V was clipped by 7 bases and J by 2 bases; unmatched bases: 9. This CDR3 spans 15 amino acids. The CDR3 here is CASMRASGHTDTQYF. The CDR3 DNA follows: TGTGCCAGCATGCGGGCTAGCGGACACACAGATACGCAGTATTTT.

This clonotype has only a few counts. The chain employs TRBV20-1 and TRBJ2-7; no firm D call. CDR1 is DFQATT and CDR2 is SNEGSKA in the germline V gene (reference sequence). The CDR3 is 17 amino acids. V was clipped by 6 bases and J by 3 bases, with 27 bases between them. CDR3 residues: CSATDVLPEGTNYEQYF. DNA of the CDR3: TGCAGTGCCACAGACGTCCTACCCGAAGGCACCAACTACGAGCAGTACTTC.

This clonotype was detected a few times. This chain uses TRBV5-4 with TRBJ2-3; a weak D match, TRBD2 (6 bases). The CDR3 contains 15 residues. V was cut by 5 bases and J by 2 bases, with 15 bases left in between. Germline values: CDR1 SGHNT, CDR2 YYREEE (reference sequence). The CDR3 protein is CASSRGGGITDTQYF. The CDR3 DNA is TGTGCCAGCAGTCGAGGTGGGGGGATCACAGATACGCAGTATTTT.

The genes are TRBV11-3 and TRBJ2-1; 8 positions match TRBD2. This CDR3 is built from 16 residues. With 0 bases clipped from V and 0 bases from J, the junction kept 1 base outside the gene matches. CDR1 is SGHNT and CDR2 is YENEEA in the germline V gene. The CDR3 region has the DNA TGTGCCAGCAGCTTAGATGGGACTAGCTCCTACAATGAGCAGTTCTTC. Encoded protein: CASSLDGTSSYNEQFF.

CDR3 in DNA: TGCGCCAGCAGCCAAACTGGACAGGGGAGGAACACCGGGGAGCTGTTTTTT. Translating it yields CASSQTGQGRNTGELFF. The chain recombines TRBV4-1 with TRBJ2-2; 9 nucleotides match TRBD1. After removal of 2 bases from V and 1 base from J, the junction contained 5 bases not matched to a gene. This CDR3 comprises 17 residues. Germline V gene sequence: CDR1 MGHRA, CDR2 YSYEKL.

The chain uses TRBV10-3 and TRBJ2-2; TRBD1 matches 10 bases. CDR3 length: 15 residues. Germline V CDR1 and CDR2: ENHRY, SYGVKD. The V and J ends lost 2 bases and 9 bases, in that order; junction bases with no gene match: 6. The CDR3 region is CAISERGQGLRELFF. The CDR3 nucleotides are TGTGCCATCAGTGAGCGGGGACAGGGGCTCAGGGAGCTGTTTTTT.

This clonotype was found a few times. V is TRBV7-8 and J is TRBJ2-3; D ambiguous. Trimming left V 2 bases short and J 2 bases short, with 14 bases between. Germline CDR1 reads SGHVS; CDR2 reads FQNEAQ. This CDR3 contains 16 residues. CDR3 sequence (DNA): TGTGCCAGCAGCTTACGGGTAACGAAACACACAGATACGCAGTATTTT. This translates into CASSLRVTKHTDTQYF.

This clonotype was seen a handful of times. J is TRBJ2-3 and V is TRBV6-6; D call uncertain. CDR1 is MNHNY, CDR2 SVGAGI, per germline (reference sequence). V was shortened by 0 bases and J by 5 bases, with 12 bases between the two germline ends. The CDR3 has 15 amino acids. CDR3 in amino acids: CASSYSQTLGDTQYF. The CDR3 nucleotides are TGTGCCAGCAGTTACTCCCAAACACTCGGAGATACGCAGTATTTT.

The chain recombines TRBV20-1 with TRBJ1-5, with D possibly matching TRBD1 (5 bases). CDR1 is DFQATT, CDR2 SNEGSKA, per germline (reference sequence). The CDR3 spans 16 residues. Between the trimmed V and J ends, which lost 3 bases and 2 bases, there was a span of 17 bases. The CDR3 sequence is CSASPYRGRGNQPQHF. The CDR3 DNA sequence: TGCAGTGCTAGCCCATACCGGGGGAGGGGCAATCAGCCCCAGCATTTT.

This clonotype was seen only a few times. The rearrangement uses TRBV2 and TRBJ1-4; D remains ambiguous. V was shortened by 6 bases and J by 6 bases, with 8 bases between the two germline ends. The length of the CDR3 is 12 residues. Germline lookup yields CDR1 SNHLY and CDR2 FYNNEI. CDR3 in amino acids: CASRERDEKLFF. In DNA form, the CDR3 reads TGTGCCAGCAGGGAGCGCGATGAAAAACTGTTTTTT.

This clonotype showed up just once. The chain combines TRBV13 with TRBJ1-1, with D possibly TRBD1 on 5 matching bases. Germline V gene lookup returns CDR1 PRHDT and CDR2 FYEKMQ (reference sequence). V was pared by 4 bases and J by 6 bases, with 12 bases between. CDR3 length: 13 residues. The CDR3 spells CASSSYGAAEAFF. In DNA, the CDR3 is TGTGCCAGCAGCTCCTACGGGGCCGCTGAAGCTTTCTTT.

J is TRBJ1-6 and V is TRBV27; TRBD1 might be the D (5 bases). Germline CDR1 is MNHEY and CDR2 is SMNVEV (reference sequence). V lost 8 bases to trimming and J lost 7 bases, with 18 bases between them. The CDR3 is 15 residues long. The CDR3 DNA is TGTGCCAGCTCCTTCCTTATCAGGGACAATTCACCCCTCCACTTT. Its protein product is CASSFLIRDNSPLHF.

In this sample, this clonotype turned up a few times. The V gene is TRBV7-9, the J gene TRBJ2-7; TRBD1 matches at 7 bases. Germline assignment: CDR1 SEHNR and CDR2 FQNEAQ (reference sequence). The V segment lost 4 bases and the J segment 6 bases; nucleotides outside the gene matches: 6. The CDR3 loop spans 13 amino acids. The CDR3 DNA follows: TGTGCCAGCAGCTACCTGACAGGGTCCGAGCAGTACGTC. Residues: CASSYLTGSEQYV.

This sequence joins TRBV29-1 and TRBJ2-5; D is undetermined. Trimming took off 0 bases at V and 5 bases at J, with 10 bases between the two ends. Germline-derived CDR1 and CDR2 are SQVTM and ANQGSEA. This CDR3 region has 13 residues. The CDR3 nucleotides are TGCAGCGTTGAAGATACCAGCCTGGAGACCCAGTACTTC. Translating it yields CSVEDTSLETQYF.

This clonotype has only a few counts. This chain uses TRBV24-1 with TRBJ2-5; 7 positions agree with TRBD1. Germline V gene data show CDR1 as KGHDR and CDR2 as SFDVKD. V lost 1 base and J lost 2; bases outside the gene matches: 3. The CDR3 is 15 amino acids. Written as DNA, the CDR3 is TGTGCCACCAGTGATTTTTCCAGGGGGCAAGAGACCCAGTACTTC. Its translation: CATSDFSRGQETQYF.

This clonotype was counted many times. This chain connects TRBV10-3 to TRBJ1-5; D perhaps matches TRBD1 (6 bases). The V end lost 10 bases, the J end lost 5 bases, and 15 bases lay between the germline ends. CDR1 and CDR2 (germline): ENHRY, SYGVKD. This CDR3 contains 13 residues. CDR3 loop: CATRNRADQPQHF. In DNA, the CDR3 is TGTGCCACCCGGAACAGGGCTGATCAGCCCCAGCATTTT.

The chain combines TRBV7-2 with TRBJ2-4; 7 bases are a match to TRBD1. J was trimmed by 4 bases and V by 3 bases; bases with no gene match: 3. CDR1 is SGHTA, CDR2 FQGNSA, per germline. This CDR3 has 14 residues. The CDR3 DNA sequence: TGTGCCAGCAGCTTCCCGGGACAGAAAAACATTCAGTACTTC. As protein: CASSFPGQKNIQYF.

This clonotype came up many times. This rearrangement joins TRBV7-9 to TRBJ2-3; D is possibly TRBD2 (6 bases). This CDR3 is 15 amino acids long. Looked up from germline, CDR1 is SEHNR and CDR2 is FQNEAQ (reference sequence). The V and J ends lost 1 base and 0 bases respectively, with 8 bases between them. CDR3 amino acids: CASSLGGTSTDTQYF. The CDR3 bases are TGTGCCAGCAGCTTAGGAGGGACTAGCACAGATACGCAGTATTTT.

The chain carries TRBV10-1 and TRBJ2-1; a possible D gene is TRBD1 (5 bases). CDR1 and CDR2 (germline): WNHNN, SYGVQD (reference sequence). V lost 3 bases and J 9 bases, leaving 15 bases between the germline ends. The length of the CDR3 is 14 residues. This CDR3 reads CASSESQGISEQFF. In DNA form, the CDR3 reads TGCGCCAGCAGTGAATCGCAGGGTATTAGTGAGCAGTTCTTC.

V usage is TRBV10-1 and J usage is TRBJ1-1; D is uncertain. Germline V CDR1 and CDR2: WNHNN, SYGVQD (reference sequence). Trimming pared 2 bases from V and 8 bases from J, leaving 12 bases between. CDR3 length: 13 amino acids. In DNA form, the CDR3 reads TGCGCCAGCAGTGAGACGGCCGGCCGGGAAGCTTTCTTT. Its translation: CASSETAGREAFF.

The rearrangement links TRBV4-1 to TRBJ2-7; D not resolved. Trimming shortened V by 1 base and J by 1 base, and 5 bases separated the two germline ends. The CDR3 runs 13 residues. Per germline, CDR1 MGHRA and CDR2 YSYEKL. The CDR3 DNA reads as TGCGCCAGCAGCCAAGGACTGTCCTACGAGCAGTACTTC. Translation: CASSQGLSYEQYF.

This rearrangement joins TRBV12-3 or TRBV12-4 to TRBJ2-3; 10 bases agree with TRBD2. With V trimmed by 4 bases and J by 7 bases, 8 bases remained unmatched. This CDR3 contains 15 residues. In DNA, the CDR3 is TGTGCCAGCAGTTCAACTAGCGGGGTCAAAAATACGCAGTATTTT. Translated: CASSSTSGVKNTQYF.

This chain links TRBV6-6 with TRBJ2-2; the D gene is possibly TRBD1 (8 bases). This CDR3 spans 14 amino acids. V lost 6 bases and J 6 bases, leaving 14 bases between the germline ends. Germline CDR1 reads MNHNY; CDR2 reads SVGAGI (reference sequence). In DNA, the CDR3 is TGTGCCAGCAGACCCACAGGGGGGGCCGGGGAGCTGTTTTTT. This sequence encodes CASRPTGGAGELFF.